Each of the 26 T cell receptor beta chains below was sequenced from the same sample in a study of blood T cell repertoires in COVID-19. Only in-frame clones appear in the TCRdb table, and some are missing; sequencing was by immunoSEQ multiplex PCR. There are about 480,000 clones in the sample; 89% occur only once, and around 0.95% lies in the top ten. Sequencing was performed on peripheral blood. These receptors all stem from a man aged 18 to 29 with COVID-19, enrolled during active disease.

This chain uses TRBV11-2 with TRBJ1-2; D is unresolved. CDR1 SGHAT and CDR2 FQNNGV come from the germline V gene. The CDR3 is made up of 12 amino acids. The V gene lost 5 bases and the J gene lost 4 bases, with 8 bases spanning the gap. CDR3 region: CASSPPSYGYTF. CDR3 DNA sequence: TGTGCCAGCAGCCCCCCGTCCTATGGCTACACCTTC.

V usage is TRBV4-1 and J usage is TRBJ2-3; 8 nucleotides line up with TRBD2. The CDR3 loop spans 18 amino acids. The trim removed 3 bases at V and 2 bases at J, leaving 13 bases unmatched. Germline V gene sequence: CDR1 MGHRA, CDR2 YSYEKL. The CDR3 reads CASSQENLARGDTDTQYF. In DNA, the CDR3 is TGCGCCAGCAGCCAGGAGAATCTAGCGCGGGGGGACACAGATACGCAGTATTTT.

This clone has a handful of counts. The genes are TRBV7-9 and TRBJ2-7, with D possibly matching TRBD2 (6 bases). Germline V gene data show CDR1 as SEHNR and CDR2 as FQNEAQ (reference sequence). Trimming cost V 5 bases and J 3 bases, with 11 bases left between them. The length of the CDR3 is 13 residues. CDR3 amino acids: CASSVGGLYEQYF. DNA for the CDR3: TGTGCCAGCAGCGTAGGAGGGCTCTACGAGCAGTACTTC.

V and J are TRBV18 and TRBJ2-1; 9 bases agree with TRBD2. The J segment lost 3 bases and the V segment lost 3 bases, leaving 9 bases of the junction unmatched. This CDR3 is built from 17 residues. The germline gives CDR1 KGHSH, CDR2 LQKENI. CDR3 in amino acids: CASSPSILAGLYNEQFF. CDR3 DNA sequence: TGTGCCAGCTCACCCTCCATCCTAGCGGGACTCTACAATGAGCAGTTCTTC.

V gene TRBV2 combines with J gene TRBJ2-7; 12 bases line up with TRBD2. The CDR3 covers 15 residues. Trimming took 6 bases from V and 4 from J; bases not matched to a gene: 7. In germline, CDR1 is SNHLY, CDR2 FYNNEI. CDR3 sequence: CASRKETSGSYEQYF. DNA for the CDR3: TGTGCCAGCAGGAAAGAGACTAGCGGGAGTTACGAGCAGTACTTC.

This clone was seen only once. V gene TRBV5-1 combines with J gene TRBJ2-2, with 8 bases that match TRBD1. The V segment lost 7 bases and the J segment 8 bases; nucleotides outside the gene matches: 10. The CDR3 has 14 amino acids. Germline V gene lookup returns CDR1 SGHRS and CDR2 YFSETQ. CDR3 bases: TGCGCCAGCCGTCAGGGGGCGCCGTCTGGGGAGCTGTTTTTT. As protein: CASRQGAPSGELFF.

This sequence joins TRBV7-9 and TRBJ1-1, with 7 bases lining up with TRBD1. The V segment lost 7 bases and the J segment 3 bases; nucleotides outside the gene matches: 5. Germline CDR1 is SEHNR and CDR2 is FQNEAQ (reference sequence). The CDR3 is 13 amino acids. DNA for the CDR3: TGTGCCAGCATTGTAACAGGGGACACTGAAGCTTTCTTT. It translates to CASIVTGDTEAFF.

This rearrangement joins TRBV19 to TRBJ1-3; D remains unclear. CDR3 length: 14 amino acids. Germline CDR1 is LNHDA and CDR2 is SQIVND (reference sequence). Trimming left V 0 bases short and J 0 bases short, with 3 bases between. The CDR3 sequence is CASSIDISGNTIYF. CDR3 bases: TGTGCCAGTAGTATAGACATCTCTGGAAACACCATATATTTT.

The chain uses TRBV6-4 and TRBJ2-1, with 16 bases fitting TRBD2. The length of the CDR3 is 20 residues. CDR1 and CDR2 from the germline V gene are MRHNA and SNTAGT. The trim removed 0 bases at V and 4 bases at J, leaving 9 bases unmatched. CDR3 sequence reads: CASSDSRSGTSGRVYNEQFF. CDR3 sequence (DNA): TGTGCCAGCAGTGACTCCAGGTCGGGGACTAGCGGGAGGGTTTACAATGAGCAGTTCTTC.

The chain has TRBV25-1 and TRBJ2-7; 9 positions agree with TRBD1. From germline, CDR1 is MGHDK and CDR2 SYGVNS. The CDR3 covers 15 residues. V dropped 6 bases and J dropped 1; count of bases not matched to a gene: 7. As DNA, the CDR3 is TGTGCCAGCAGGCCGGGACAGGGTAAATCCTACGAGCAGTACTTC. Translation: CASRPGQGKSYEQYF.

The J gene is TRBJ2-4, the V gene TRBV19; D not certain. The CDR3 length is 14 residues. Germline CDR1 is LNHDA and CDR2 is SQIVND (reference sequence). Trimming left V 0 bases short and J 5 bases short, with 8 bases between. The CDR3 DNA reads TGTGCCAGTAGTATAGATATCACAGAAAACATTCAGTACTTC. Its protein product is CASSIDITENIQYF. The full variable domain, with the rest looked up from reference TRBV19 and TRBJ2-4, is DGGITQSPKYLFRKEGQNVTLSCEQNLNHDAMYWYRQDPGQGLRLIYYSQIVNDFQKGDIAEGYSVSREKKESFPLTVTSAQKNPTAFYLCASSIDITENIQYFGAGTRLSVL.

The V call is TRBV19, the J call TRBJ2-1, with 7 nucleotides matching TRBD2. J was trimmed by 1 base and V by 5 bases; bases with no gene match: 11. Germline values: CDR1 LNHDA, CDR2 SQIVND (reference sequence). The CDR3 is made up of 17 amino acids. The CDR3 reads CASSPAAGTISYNEQFF. The CDR3 DNA is TGTGCCAGTAGTCCTGCTGCCGGGACTATATCCTACAATGAGCAGTTCTTC.

This rearrangement joins TRBV10-1 to TRBJ1-3; D possibly corresponds to TRBD1 (6 bases). The CDR3 totals 16 residues. V was pared by 3 bases and J by 4 bases, with 16 bases between. The germline V gene has CDR1 WNHNN and CDR2 SYGVQD (reference sequence). The CDR3 region is CASSEEGHPAGNTIYF. The CDR3 DNA reads TGCGCCAGCAGTGAAGAGGGACATCCTGCGGGAAACACCATATATTTT.

The gene calls are TRBV19 and TRBJ2-7; TRBD2 matches 9 bases. The junction had 12 bases not matched to a gene; V was cut back by 5 bases and J by 4 bases. CDR3 size: 16 residues. Germline-derived CDR1 and CDR2 are LNHDA and SQIVND (reference sequence). DNA of the CDR3: TGTGCCAGTAGTCCGTCGGGCGGGGGGGGGAGTTACGAGCAGTACTTC. Encoded protein: CASSPSGGGGSYEQYF.

The chain links TRBV25-1 to TRBJ1-4, with 9 positions matching TRBD1. The CDR3 runs to 13 residues. Germline V gene data show CDR1 as MGHDK and CDR2 as SYGVNS. The junction had 4 bases not matched to a gene; V was cut back by 8 bases and J by 6 bases. The CDR3 protein is CASPTGGDEKLFF. Written as DNA, the CDR3 is TGTGCCAGCCCGACAGGGGGTGATGAAAAACTGTTTTTT.

With regard to this clone: Within the sample, other DNA sequences also encode this same CDR3. The gene calls are TRBV10-3 and TRBJ1-4; 10 bases are a match to TRBD1. Germline CDR1 ENHRY, CDR2 SYGVKD. The length of the CDR3 is 14 residues. V trimming: 6 bases; J trimming: 5 bases; junction bases outside the gene matches: 3. This CDR3 is CAISPGQGNEKLFF. The CDR3 DNA reads as TGTGCCATCAGCCCGGGACAGGGGAATGAAAAACTGTTTTTT.

The V call is TRBV24-1, the J call TRBJ2-1; 12 bases are a match to TRBD2. The CDR3 is 17 residues long. CDR1 is KGHDR, CDR2 SFDVKD, per germline. V dropped 3 bases and J dropped 6; count of bases not matched to a gene: 8. DNA for the CDR3: TGTGCCACCAGTGATCCAACTGGACTAGCGGGAATCAATGAGCAGTTCTTC. It specifies CATSDPTGLAGINEQFF.

V is TRBV19 and J is TRBJ1-4; D remains ambiguous. V was cut by 3 bases and J by 12 bases, with 8 bases left in between. In germline, CDR1 is LNHDA, CDR2 SQIVND (reference sequence). CDR3 length: 11 amino acids. The CDR3 region has the DNA TGTGCCAGTAGTATGGGTGCGGAACTGTTTTTT. Its translation: CASSMGAELFF. The variable domain in full, with the rest retrieved from reference TRBV19 and TRBJ1-4, is DGGITQSPKYLFRKEGQNVTLSCEQNLNHDAMYWYRQDPGQGLRLIYYSQIVNDFQKGDIAEGYSVSREKKESFPLTVTSAQKNPTAFYLCASSMGAELFFGSGTQLSVL.

The chain is built from TRBV16 and TRBJ1-2; no clear D. This CDR3 region has 14 residues. CDR1 and CDR2 from the germline V gene are KGHSY and FQNENV. V shed 0 bases and J shed 4 bases, with 9 bases lying between them. This CDR3 is CASSQSPGLYGYTF. CDR3 DNA: TGTGCCAGCAGCCAATCCCCAGGCCTCTATGGCTACACCTTC.

V and J are TRBV6-1 and TRBJ1-1, with 10 bases identical to TRBD1. CDR3 size: 14 residues. With V trimmed by 1 base and J by 7 bases, 3 bases remained unmatched. Per germline, CDR1 MNHNS and CDR2 SASEGT. The CDR3 sequence is CASSEERDRGEAFF. The CDR3, as DNA: TGTGCCAGCAGTGAAGAACGGGACAGGGGTGAAGCTTTCTTT.

J is TRBJ1-2 and V is TRBV11-1, with 8 nucleotides matching TRBD1. The germline V gene encodes CDR1 SGHAT and CDR2 FQDESV (reference sequence). The V and J ends lost 4 bases and 6 bases, in that order; junction bases with no gene match: 10. This CDR3 contains 15 residues. The CDR3 DNA reads as TGTGCCAGCAGCTCAGGCGGACAGGGCCCTCATGGCTACACCTTC. This translates into CASSSGGQGPHGYTF.

The chain uses TRBV9 and TRBJ2-1; 8 nucleotides match TRBD2. J was trimmed by 9 bases and V by 3 bases; bases with no gene match: 14. The germline CDR1 and CDR2 sequences are SGDLS and YYNGEE. CDR3 length equals 16 residues. CDR3 coding DNA: TGTGCCAGCAGCGGACCGGGACTAGGGACGGTAGGTGAGCAGTTCTTC. It specifies CASSGPGLGTVGEQFF.

The V and J genes are TRBV10-2 and TRBJ1-4, with D possibly being TRBD1 (6 bases). The germline gives CDR1 WSHSY, CDR2 SAAADI. The CDR3 covers 14 residues. V was trimmed by 2 bases and J by 8 bases, leaving 12 bases between them. CDR3 DNA sequence: TGCGCCAGCAGTGAGCAGGGGATTGGCGAAAAACTGTTTTTT. This encodes CASSEQGIGEKLFF.

CDR3 sequence reads: CASIGLGRDTGELFF. DNA of the CDR3: TGTGCCAGCATTGGACTTGGAAGGGATACCGGGGAGCTGTTTTTT. The rearrangement joins TRBV6-5 to TRBJ2-2, with D maybe TRBD2 (5 bases). Trimming shortened V by 7 bases and J by 5 bases, and 17 bases separated the two germline ends. This CDR3 region has 15 residues. Germline V gene lookup returns CDR1 MNHEY and CDR2 SVGAGI.

The V gene is TRBV13, the J gene TRBJ1-2; 11 bases line up with TRBD1. The junction had 6 bases not matched to a gene; V was cut back by 5 bases and J by 4 bases. CDR1 is PRHDT and CDR2 is FYEKMQ in the germline V gene (reference sequence). CDR3 length: 15 amino acids. Written as DNA, the CDR3 is TGTGCCAGCAGCATCCGGGACAGGGGGTTCTATGGCTACACCTTC. It encodes CASSIRDRGFYGYTF.

J is TRBJ2-1 and V is TRBV6-1, with TRBD2 identical over 11 bases. V was clipped by 1 base and J by 3 bases; unmatched bases: 5. The CDR3 consists of 17 residues. Looked up from germline, CDR1 is MNHNS and CDR2 is SASEGT. CDR3 nucleotides: TGTGCCAGCAGTGAAGGGGGGACTAGCGGCTACTACAATGAGCAGTTCTTC. Translated: CASSEGGTSGYYNEQFF.